The sequence of this T cell receptor beta chain was determined in a study of blood T cells in healthy people across ages. Study-level results: Higher diversity and more naive CD4+ cells were features of long-lived donors, compared to aged donors. Bulk PBMC profiling left naive and antigen-experienced comparisons inconclusive.

Total RNA extracted from each sample amounted to at least 6 micrograms. Together with a sample-barcoded 5' primer, a J-beta primer mix was included in a second PCR lasting about 7 to 11 cycles. Each cDNA was tagged by a template-switch adaptor containing 12 random nucleotides. MiXCR, applied by TCRdb to the 5' RACE reads, yields one record per CDR3 protein. The sample contains 630,000 or so distinct CDR3 sequences, about 30% of which appear only once. The germline gives CDR1 SGHKS, CDR2 YYEKEE (reference sequence). The CDR3 loop spans 15 amino acids. The ends were cut back, 0 bases at V and 3 bases at J, with 12 bases in the middle. As regards this clonotype: Its antigen is as yet unknown. A single base separates this from a much larger clone, so it may be a read error.

The V call is TRBV5-5, the J call TRBJ1-2, with a possible D match to TRBD1 (5 bases). Sequencing was performed on blood. The sequence came from a woman aged 80 or over in good health. CDR3 protein: CASSLAEGVYYGYTF. The CDR3 DNA sequence: TGTGCCAGCAGCTTGGCCGAAGGGGTTTACTATGGCTACACCTTC.